This T cell receptor (beta chain) was observed in a study of tumor-infiltrating lymphocytes in primary liver carcinoma (dated by TCRdb to about 2017). Broadly, across the study: Of the five patients (three men and two women, aged 30 to 69 years), four had hepatocellular carcinoma and one had combined HCC and intrahepatic cholangiocarcinoma. The five patients had tumors of stage T1-T3 N0M0, with maximum diameters ranging from about 4 to 11 cm. Each sample produced roughly 3.65 to 7.13 million productive TCRbeta reads, and read depth showed no significant difference between tissue types. For each liver tumor, the study sampled five regions along with adjacent normal tissue and blood, and applied TCRbeta repertoire sequencing, expression microarrays and whole-exome sequencing. TCRbeta repertoire sequencing covered 35 or so specimens from 5 patients: about 25 tumor regions, 5 adjacent noncancerous liver tissues and 5 peripheral blood samples. The roughly 27 tumor region samples were profiled with Agilent mRNA microarrays so that TCRbeta repertoire diversity could be related to the local molecular phenotype. Technical replicate repertoires showed high reproducibility, with mean shared-clone rates roughly 0.87 and correlation coefficients above 0.95.

A constant-region primer and ProtoScript II reverse transcriptase were used to reverse-transcribe TCRbeta-specific cDNA from roughly 0.55 ug total RNA. Construction of the TCRbeta libraries relied on three nested rounds of multiplex PCR, following a slightly modified ARM-PCR procedure. The first two PCR rounds used multiplex TRBV1-TRBV30 forward primers with a Cbeta reverse primer, each for roughly 10 cycles. Sample barcodes and Illumina adapters were added in a final 25-cycle PCR using Deep VentR polymerase. Before sequencing, amplicons of 200-500 bp were gel-purified using a QIAquick gel extraction kit. An Illumina HiSeq 2500 was used to sequence the TCRbeta amplicons with 250-bp paired-end reads. In the original analysis: Reads were quality-trimmed with Trimmomatic v0.33, and paired reads were merged with FLASH v1.2.11 to recover full CDR3 sequences. V, D and J germline segments were assigned to the rearranged TCRbeta sequences by MiGEC v1.2.1b. VDJtools v1.0.0 computed clonotype statistics and Shannon-Wiener diversity indices. Except for diversity analysis, only each sample's 250 most abundant clonotypes were used in subsequent analyses to reduce sampling bias. The raw public data were reprocessed by TCRdb itself: fastp quality trimming at Q25, MiXCR clonotype calling, in-frame beta chains only. CDR3 protein duplicates are merged, each entry listing the most common genes and DNA. The V and J calls were determined by TCRdb, not by the authors. This sample holds approximately 74,000 distinct CDR3 sequences; about 70% were observed only once. The top ten constitute approximately 14% of the sample.

Turning to this clonotype: What this receptor recognizes is not known. A single base separates this from a much larger clone, so it may be a read error.

Without any cell sorting, total RNA and DNA were extracted together from about 20-30 mg of bulk tissue using the AllPrep DNA/RNA mini kit. Between late 2015 and March 2016, several patients in China with histopathologically diagnosed primary liver carcinoma had surgical resection. At the time of sampling, the patients had chronic HBV infection and had not received any treatment. Each tumor was sampled at five spatially separated regions: the tumor centre plus the superior, inferior, left-lateral and right-lateral poles. According to histology, viable tumor cells made up more than 80% of every tumor sample. Fresh tumor and adjacent tissue pieces were bisected; one half was stored in RNAlater at -80°C, the other sent for histology. The germline V gene (reference sequence) provides CDR1 SEHNR and CDR2 FQNEAQ. From the cysteine through the phenylalanine, the CDR3 covers 12 amino acids. Only CDR3 DNA is held: 36 bases, read in frame from base 1.

Paper-wide results and their limitations: Repertoire overlap was found to be higher between tumor regions (mean around 35%) than between tumor-adjacent (17%) or tumor-blood (about 14%) pairs, consistent with antigen-driven expansion. Only the TCR beta chain was sequenced, so true repertoire diversity is likely underestimated because unpaired alpha chains were not captured. The top 250 clones made up a significantly larger repertoire fraction in tumors than in blood (p = 0.039). With just a handful of patients in the study, the authors point out that the findings should be validated in a larger study. Bulk unsorted samples precluded comparing CD4+ and CD8+ T cell repertoires. Only about 7.5-25% of top clones were found in all five regions of a tumor, suggesting spatial heterogeneity of tumor-infiltrating T cells.

Sample: liver tumor tissue from sampling region 4. Reading the label with the study, this specimen's cell subset or site is: tumor region T4, right-lateral pole. Recombination linked TRBV7-9 to TRBJ2-2; possibly the D gene is TRBD2, per 5 matching bases. This sequence originates from a woman aged 55-69 years with primary liver carcinoma and hepatitis B virus infection. The bases read TGTACCAGCACCCGGGGAACCGGGGAGCTGTTTTTT. Its protein product is CTSTRGTGELFF.